This TCR beta chain came from a study of blood T cell repertoires in COVID-19 (TCRdb year 2020). The study in broad terms: Collaborator samples came from the United States, Italy and Spain and covered acute and convalescent phases of COVID-19. The dataset comprised deeply sampled blood TCRbeta repertoires from subjects exposed to, actively infected with, or recovered from COVID-19. The sample metadata nearly always contained a de-identified subject ID, COVID-19 status, age in years and sex. The repertoires were made available in a free public database intended to serve as a resource for research on the immune response to SARS-CoV-2. Samples came from the ongoing ImmuneRACE study (first 160 participants) plus 1,254 subjects from 6 global collaborators. HLA class I and class II types, where available, came from metadata supplied by the sample provider rather than from assay-based typing. The material from the prospective study consisted of cDNA or gDNA derived from T cells, B-cell-depleted T cells, or PBMCs.

CDR1 ENHRY and CDR2 SYGVKD are derived from the germline V gene. Germline trimming amounts to 7 bases on V and 5 bases on J, with 9 as the count of junction bases outside the gene matches. The CDR3 contains 14 residues, cysteine and phenylalanine counted. Of all the DNA, just the CDR3 is kept, 42 bases in frame from base 1. In its sample, this clone was seen once. No cognate antigen has been identified for it. Base qualities are not provided; no much larger clone lies one nucleotide away. TCRbeta CDR3 regions were amplified from genomic DNA using the immunoSEQ Assay, a bias-controlled multiplex PCR. The published analysis was carried out like this. Within the assay, amplification of reference gene primers was used to estimate how many nucleated cells each sample contained. To quantify the absolute abundance of each unique TCRbeta CDR3 rearrangement, sequence reads were collapsed and filtered. For each sample, productive Simpson clonality was calculated by taking the square root of Simpson's diversity index across productive rearrangements. Drawn from immuneACCESS, this table holds only the in-frame rearrangements with V and J called that TCRdb kept. Clones are partly lost; checked studies trace under half to an unresolved V gene and leave the rest unexplained. Clone size and V and J calls were adopted from that table, with D and trimming inferred from the DNA. The table for this sample lists about 180,000 clones; approximately 92% of them were counted only once. The top ten clones comprise over 2% of the sample.

Participants in the prospective study were enrolled through a virtual design, were aged roughly 18 to 95 years, and lived in fewer than 30 United States geographic areas. In the prospective study, cohorts were assigned on the basis of participant-reported clinical history obtained from a screening survey and a study questionnaire. Each participant in the prospective study had whole blood, serum and a nasopharyngeal or oropharyngeal swab collected by mobile phlebotomists. Over a roughly 2-month period, participants in the prospective study had the option of providing additional blood draws and questionnaires. Before DNA extraction, prospective study blood samples were shipped either frozen or at room temperature. Study-wide conclusions, independent of this receptor: The amount of clinical and demographic metadata varied by source and participant and was provided uncurated.

Sequenced input: PBMCs or T cells enriched from blood (not recorded which). Recombination linked TRBV10-3 to TRBJ1-1; TRBD1 agrees with 8 junctional bases. The source is a woman between 40 and 55 years old with acute COVID-19. The CDR3 region has the sequence CAINQGARVTEAFF. The nucleotide sequence reads TGTGCCATCAATCAGGGGGCGCGGGTTACTGAAGCTTTCTTT.